A selection of T cell receptor beta chains follows, all from one sample in a study of blood T cell repertoires in COVID-19. Repertoires were generated with immunoSEQ multiplex PCR, while TCRdb's copy carries only in-frame clones and drops some. The repertoire holds 55,000 to 80,000 clones, with roughly 80% as singletons. Sequencing was performed on peripheral blood. These receptors all stem from a woman aged 70-85 years with acute or convalescent COVID-19. Both conserved end residues are part of each CDR3. Fields, in order: D gene, clone size, J gene, V gene, CDR3 protein, CDR3 DNA. The D gene is left open where the match is weak. Size values are once, few and many counts, or a class for expanded clones, and some rows have none.

TRBD2 | . | TRBJ2-7 | TRBV2 | CASRERTSIYEQYF | TGTGCCAGCAGAGAACGGACTAGTATCTACGAGCAGTACTTC
TRBD1 | . | TRBJ2-1 | TRBV24-1 | CATSDQGQIDNEQFF | TGTGCCACCAGTGACCAGGGACAGATCGACAATGAGCAGTTCTTC
. | . | TRBJ1-1 | TRBV7-9 | CASSLAGLGAEAFF | TGTGCCAGCAGCTTAGCCGGGTTAGGCGCCGAAGCTTTCTTT
TRBD2 | . | TRBJ2-3 | TRBV24-1 | CATSDQKSSGGTDTQYF | TGTGCCACCAGTGACCAGAAATCTAGCGGAGGCACAGATACGCAGTATTTT
. | . | TRBJ1-1 | TRBV3-1/TRBV3-2 | CASSQVEGTEAFF | TGTGCCAGCAGCCAAGTTGAGGGAACTGAAGCTTTCTTT
TRBD1 | . | TRBJ2-1 | TRBV10-3 | CAISDRGKSDEQFF | TGTGCCATCAGTGACAGGGGGAAATCAGATGAGCAGTTCTTC
. | . | TRBJ1-5 | TRBV30 | CAWSGGNQPQHF | TGTGCCTGGAGTGGAGGGAATCAGCCCCAGCATTTT
TRBD1 | . | TRBJ1-6 | TRBV6-5 | CASSYSRGRGGSPLHF | TGTGCCAGCAGTTACTCCAGGGGGCGCGGGGGTTCACCCCTCCACTTT
TRBD1 | . | TRBJ2-2 | TRBV5-5 | CASNLEDRGDVGELFF | TGTGCCAGCAATCTAGAGGACAGGGGGGACGTCGGGGAGCTGTTTTTT
. | . | TRBJ1-4 | TRBV19 | CASSIRGEKLFF | TGTGCCAGTAGTATTCGGGGTGAAAAACTGTTTTTT
TRBD1 | . | TRBJ1-1 | TRBV2 | CASIRSQGATEAFF | TGTGCCAGCATTAGATCCCAGGGGGCCACTGAAGCTTTCTTT
TRBD2 | . | TRBJ2-3 | TRBV4-2 | CASSQDLTSGRSTDTQYF | TGTGCCAGCAGCCAAGATCTTACTAGCGGGAGGTCCACAGATACGCAGTATTTT
TRBD2 | . | TRBJ2-5 | TRBV19 | CASSIVAGGEETQYF | TGTGCCAGTAGTATTGTTGCGGGGGGGGAAGAGACCCAGTACTTC
TRBD1 | . | TRBJ2-2 | TRBV27 | CASSFTIIQGADTGELFF | TGTGCCAGCAGTTTCACAATCATACAGGGGGCCGACACCGGGGAGCTGTTTTTT
. | . | TRBJ1-1 | TRBV5-4 | CASSSSGYGTEAFF | TGTGCCAGCAGCTCATCGGGATACGGCACTGAAGCTTTCTTT
. | . | TRBJ2-1 | TRBV19 | CASSTVLETYNEQFF | TGTGCCAGTAGTACCGTCTTAGAGACCTACAATGAGCAGTTCTTC
. | . | TRBJ1-3 | TRBV27 | CASRPRGDGNTIYF | TGTGCCAGCAGACCCAGGGGTGATGGAAACACCATATATTTT
. | . | TRBJ1-3 | TRBV10-3 | CAISEGPGNTIYF | TGTGCCATCAGTGAGGGCCCTGGAAACACCATATATTTT
TRBD1 | . | TRBJ2-7 | TRBV11-2 | CASSLDQGATYEQYF | TGTGCCAGCAGCTTAGATCAGGGGGCTACATACGAGCAGTACTTC
. | . | TRBJ1-1 | TRBV19 | CASSAQGGTEAFF | TGTGCCAGTAGTGCCCAGGGTGGGACTGAAGCTTTCTTT
TRBD1 | . | TRBJ2-3 | TRBV7-9 | CASSRDSSTDTQYF | TGTGCCAGCAGCCGGGACAGCAGCACAGATACGCAGTATTTT
TRBD2 | . | TRBJ2-3 | TRBV11-3 | CASSSGLAGGTSTDTQYF | TGTGCCAGCAGCTCGGGACTAGCGGGAGGAACTAGCACAGATACGCAGTATTTT
TRBD2 | few | TRBJ2-3 | TRBV3-1/TRBV3-2 | CASSQGTSGSQYF | TGTGCCAGCAGCCAAGGGACTAGCGGGTCGCAGTATTTT
. | . | TRBJ1-5 | TRBV7-9 | CASSSDSPDQPQHF | TGTGCCAGCAGCTCGGACAGCCCCGATCAGCCCCAGCATTTT
. | . | TRBJ1-2 | TRBV5-4 | CASSFPPGGYTF | TGTGCCAGCAGCTTTCCGCCGGGTGGCTACACCTTC
. | once | TRBJ2-7 | TRBV3-1/TRBV3-2 | CASSQDPGFQYF | TGTGCCAGCAGCCAAGACCCGGGATTTCAGTACTTC
. | . | TRBJ1-1 | TRBV15 | CATSRTDRGGNTEAFF | TGTGCCACCAGCAGAACGGATCGGGGTGGGAACACTGAAGCTTTCTTT
. | . | TRBJ2-3 | TRBV6-5 | CASTQGLTDTQYF | TGTGCCAGCACTCAGGGACTCACAGATACGCAGTATTTT
TRBD1 | . | TRBJ1-1 | TRBV6-2/TRBV6-3 | CASSYSDRGWMNTEAFF | TGTGCCAGCAGTTACTCGGACAGGGGGTGGATGAACACTGAAGCTTTCTTT
TRBD1 | . | TRBJ1-1 | TRBV6-6 | CASSWTGENTEAFF | TGTGCCAGCAGTTGGACAGGGGAGAACACTGAAGCTTTCTTT
TRBD2 | . | TRBJ2-3 | TRBV6-4 | CASSDGAGGLTDTQYF | TGTGCCAGCAGTGACGGTGCGGGAGGGCTGACAGATACGCAGTATTTT
TRBD2 | . | TRBJ2-7 | TRBV4-2 | CASSPVAGITYEQYF | TGTGCCAGCAGCCCCGTAGCGGGTATCACCTACGAGCAGTACTTC
. | . | TRBJ2-5 | TRBV29-1 | CSAYRDQETQYF | TGCAGCGCCTATCGGGACCAAGAGACCCAGTACTTC
TRBD1 | . | TRBJ2-7 | TRBV27 | CASSRRQGSGSYEQYF | TGTGCCAGCAGTCGCCGACAGGGTTCGGGTTCCTACGAGCAGTACTTC
TRBD1 | . | TRBJ1-2 | TRBV5-1 | CASSLPAGTGGSGGYGYTF | TGCGCCAGCAGCCTCCCGGCGGGGACAGGGGGCTCAGGTGGCTATGGCTACACCTTC
TRBD2 | few | TRBJ2-1 | TRBV30 | CAWSVRTSGKSNEQFF | TGTGCCTGGAGTGTTCGTACTAGCGGGAAAAGCAATGAGCAGTTCTTC
. | . | TRBJ1-3 | TRBV6-2/TRBV6-3 | CASSHGQQSGNTIYF | TGTGCCAGCAGTCACGGACAGCAGTCTGGAAACACCATATATTTT
TRBD2 | . | TRBJ2-1 | TRBV28 | CASSLLAGGPPRLF | TGTGCCAGCAGTTTATTAGCGGGAGGGCCTCCAAGGCTCTTC
TRBD2 | once | TRBJ2-1 | TRBV18 | CASSPRSLAGGNEQFF | TGTGCCAGCTCACCACGGAGTCTAGCGGGGGGCAATGAGCAGTTCTTC
TRBD2 | . | TRBJ2-5 | TRBV5-1 | CASSLETVGGGIKETQYF | TGCGCCAGCAGCTTGGAGACGGTCGGGGGAGGGATTAAAGAGACCCAGTACTTC
TRBD1 | . | TRBJ1-1 | TRBV7-9 | CASSEGTAANTEAFF | TGTGCCAGCAGCGAAGGGACAGCTGCAAACACTGAAGCTTTCTTT
TRBD2 | . | TRBJ2-6 | TRBV6-5 | CASSPRGDGANVLTF | TGTGCCAGCAGTCCCCGGGGGGATGGGGCCAACGTCCTGACTTTC
. | . | TRBJ1-6 | TRBV5-1 | CASSIGTSSYNSPLHF | TGCGCCAGCAGCATCGGGACTAGCTCCTATAATTCACCCCTCCACTTT
. | . | TRBJ2-4 | TRBV18 | CASSPARGEAKNIQYF | TGTGCCAGCTCACCTGCCCGGGGAGAAGCCAAAAACATTCAGTACTTC
. | . | TRBJ1-5 | TRBV12-3/TRBV12-4 | CASTPRQDQPQHF | TGTGCCAGCACCCCCAGGCAGGATCAGCCCCAGCATTTT
TRBD1 | . | TRBJ1-4 | TRBV4-1 | CASRNDRGLLFF | TGCGCCAGCAGAAACGACAGGGGATTGCTGTTTTTT
. | . | TRBJ1-2 | TRBV7-9 | CASSAEPHYGYTF | TGTGCCAGCTCTGCTGAGCCTCACTATGGCTACACCTTC
TRBD2 | . | TRBJ2-1 | TRBV28 | CASRASGGYNEQFF | TGTGCCAGCAGGGCTAGCGGGGGTTACAATGAGCAGTTCTTC
TRBD1 | . | TRBJ1-1 | TRBV13 | CASSSRDRMNTEAFF | TGTGCCAGCAGCTCCCGGGACAGGATGAACACTGAAGCTTTCTTT
TRBD2 | . | TRBJ2-3 | TRBV27 | CASTSPGGLSTDTQYF | TGTGCCAGCACCTCCCCGGGAGGATTGAGCACAGATACGCAGTATTTT
TRBD1 | . | TRBJ1-2 | TRBV5-6 | CASSLEPRMTLQGWYGYTF | TGTGCCAGCAGCTTGGAACCCCGAATGACTTTACAGGGGTGGTATGGCTACACCTTC
TRBD2 | . | TRBJ2-1 | TRBV19 | CASSPSTSGTRPLYNEQFF | TGTGCCAGTAGTCCTTCGACTAGCGGGACGCGACCTCTATACAATGAGCAGTTCTTC
TRBD2 | . | TRBJ2-1 | TRBV3-1/TRBV3-2 | CASSYSGGYNEQFF | TGTGCCAGCAGCTATAGCGGGGGCTACAATGAGCAGTTCTTC
. | . | TRBJ2-7 | TRBV7-9 | CASSLSSYEQYF | TGTGCCAGCAGCTTGAGCTCCTACGAGCAGTACTTC
. | once | TRBJ2-2 | TRBV27 | CASSFQGSGELFF | TGTGCCAGCAGTTTCCAGGGCTCCGGGGAGCTGTTTTTT
TRBD1 | . | TRBJ1-1 | TRBV7-9 | CASSWTGENEAFF | TGTGCCAGCAGCTGGACAGGGGAGAATGAAGCTTTCTTT
TRBD1 | . | TRBJ2-3 | TRBV30 | CAWTSQGVSTDTQYF | TGTGCCTGGACATCCCAGGGGGTCAGCACAGATACGCAGTATTTT
TRBD1 | . | TRBJ1-2 | TRBV9 | CASSVATPGGSESGYTF | TGTGCCAGCAGCGTAGCTACACCAGGGGGCAGTGAGTCTGGCTACACCTTC
. | . | TRBJ1-5 | TRBV12-5 | CASKRVWTRGYWSNQPQHF | TGTGCTAGTAAGCGGGTGTGGACAAGAGGATATTGGAGCAATCAGCCCCAGCATTTT
. | . | TRBJ1-4 | TRBV27 | CASRPSGAGREKLFF | TGTGCCAGCAGACCAAGTGGGGCAGGACGGGAAAAACTGTTTTTT